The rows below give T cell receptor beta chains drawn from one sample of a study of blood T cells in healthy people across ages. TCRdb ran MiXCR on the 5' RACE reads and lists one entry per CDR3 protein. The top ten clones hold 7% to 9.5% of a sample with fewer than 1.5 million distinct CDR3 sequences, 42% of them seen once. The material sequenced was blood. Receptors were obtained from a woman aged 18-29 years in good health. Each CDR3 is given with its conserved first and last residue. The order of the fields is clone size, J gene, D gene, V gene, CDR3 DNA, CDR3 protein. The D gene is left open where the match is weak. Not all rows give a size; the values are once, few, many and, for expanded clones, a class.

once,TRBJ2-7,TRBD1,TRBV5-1,TGCGCCAACAGCCCGGACAGGGTTGAGGACGAGCAGTACTTC,CANSPDRVEDEQYF
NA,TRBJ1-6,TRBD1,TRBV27,TGTGCCAGCAGTTTATCGTCAGGGGGTACTAATTCACCCCTCCACTTT,CASSLSSGGTNSPLHF
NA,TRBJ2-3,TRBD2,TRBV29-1,TGCAGCGTCGACTCAGCGGGGGGGAGCACAGATACGCAGTATTTT,CSVDSAGGSTDTQYF
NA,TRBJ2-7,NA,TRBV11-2,TGTGCCAGCAGCTTAGATCTGCAGGGTCCCTACGAGCAGTACTTC,CASSLDLQGPYEQYF
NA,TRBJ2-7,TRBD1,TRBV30,TGTGCCGGGACAGCCTCCTACGAGCAGTACTTC,CAGTASYEQYF
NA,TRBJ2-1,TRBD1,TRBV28,TGTGCCAGCAGTTTATTCGGACAGGGGACTTACAATGAGCAGTTCTTC,CASSLFGQGTYNEQFF
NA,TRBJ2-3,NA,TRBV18,TGTGCCAGCTCACCCCGGGGGATCACAGATACGCAGTATTTT,CASSPRGITDTQYF
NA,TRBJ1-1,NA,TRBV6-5,TGTGCCAGCAGTTACTCGATCGGTAGCCAAGCTGAAGCTTTCTTT,CASSYSIGSQAEAFF
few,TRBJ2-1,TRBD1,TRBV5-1,TGCGCCACCGCTTCAGGGGGCATGCGGTACAATGAGCAGTTCTTC,CATASGGMRYNEQFF
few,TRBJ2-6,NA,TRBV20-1,TGCAGTGCTAGAGCCCCAGGGTACGGGGCCAACGTCCTGACTTTC,CSARAPGYGANVLTF
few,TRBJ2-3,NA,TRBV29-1,TGCAGCTATGGTACAGATACGCAGTATTTT,CSYGTDTQYF
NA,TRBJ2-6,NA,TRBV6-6,TGTGCCAGCACTGGGGCCAACGTCCCGACTTTC,CASTGANVPTF
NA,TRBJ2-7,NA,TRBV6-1,TGTGCCAGCAGTGAAGCGGGCAGTAGCCCCTACGAGCAGTACTTC,CASSEAGSSPYEQYF
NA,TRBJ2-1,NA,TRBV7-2,TGTGCCAGCAGCTTAGCGCGGAATAGGTCCCCCCAGGGGGAGCAGTTCTTC,CASSLARNRSPQGEQFF
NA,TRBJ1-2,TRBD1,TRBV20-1,TGCAGTGCTCCCGACAGGGCGGGGAATGGCTACACCTTC,CSAPDRAGNGYTF
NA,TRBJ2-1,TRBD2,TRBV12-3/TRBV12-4,TGTGCCAGCAGGGGTAGCGGGAACTCCTACAATGAGCAGTTCTTC,CASRGSGNSYNEQFF
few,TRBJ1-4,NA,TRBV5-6,TGTGCCAGCAGCTCGTACGGTGGTATGGGGGGTTTCGATGAAAAACTGTTTTTT,CASSSYGGMGGFDEKLFF
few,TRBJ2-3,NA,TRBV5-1,TGCGCCAGCTCCCGACAGGAGAGCACGGATACGCAGTATTTT,CASSRQESTDTQYF
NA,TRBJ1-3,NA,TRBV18,TGTGCCAGCTCGCCCGGAGGGGGGACCACCGGAAACACCATATATTTT,CASSPGGGTTGNTIYF
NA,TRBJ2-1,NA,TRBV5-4,TGTGCCAGCAGCTTGCAATCGGGGGTCGACAATGAGCAGTTCTTC,CASSLQSGVDNEQFF
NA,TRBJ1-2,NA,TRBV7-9,TGTGCCAGCAGCTTATCCCACAACAAGATTAACTATGGCTACACCTTC,CASSLSHNKINYGYTF
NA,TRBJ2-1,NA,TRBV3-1,TGTGCCAGCAGCCTCCGCAGGGGGGCAAGAGACAATGAGCAGTTCTTC,CASSLRRGARDNEQFF
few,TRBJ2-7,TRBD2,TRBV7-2,TGTGCCAGCAGCTCGACTAGCGGGGGGGTTCCCTACAATGAGCAGTACTTC,CASSSTSGGVPYNEQYF
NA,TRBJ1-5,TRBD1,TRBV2,TGTGCCAGCAGTGGGGGCTACAGGGGGAATCAGCCCCAGCATTTT,CASSGGYRGNQPQHF
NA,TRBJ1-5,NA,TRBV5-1,TGCGCCAGCAGCTTCACAGGGACTGATAGCAATCAGCCCCAGCATTTT,CASSFTGTDSNQPQHF
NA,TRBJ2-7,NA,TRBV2,TGTGCCAGCGGCCACGAGCAGTACTTC,CASGHEQYF
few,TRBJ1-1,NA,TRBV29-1,TGCAGCGTTGAAGGGGGAATTGGGAGGGTTGAAGCTTTCTTT,CSVEGGIGRVEAFF
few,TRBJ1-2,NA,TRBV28,TGTGCCAGCAGTGAGCGGACCCACGGAGGTTACACCTTC,CASSERTHGGYTF
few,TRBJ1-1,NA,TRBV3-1,TGTGCCAGCAGCCAGTGGGGGGGCACTGAAGCTTTCTTT,CASSQWGGTEAFF
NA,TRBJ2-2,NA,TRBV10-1,TGCGCCAGCAGCTCGACTAGTTCCGGGGAGCTGTTTTTT,CASSSTSSGELFF
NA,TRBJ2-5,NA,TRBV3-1,TGTGCCAGCAGCCAAGAGGGCCGGTTTCCTCAAGAGACCCAGTACTTC,CASSQEGRFPQETQYF
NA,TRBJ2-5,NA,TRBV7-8,TGTGCCAGCAGCTTAGCCAGGTTTCCCGCGACCCAGTACTTC,CASSLARFPATQYF
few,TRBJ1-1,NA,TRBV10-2,TGCGCCAGCAGTGAGTACGGGTTTGACACTGAAGCTTTCTTT,CASSEYGFDTEAFF
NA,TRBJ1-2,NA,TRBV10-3,TGTGCCATCAGTGAGAGTCAGGACTATGGCTACACCTTC,CAISESQDYGYTF
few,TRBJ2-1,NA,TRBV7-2,TGTGCCAGCAGCTTAAACCTCTCCCCTAGCTACAATGAGCAGTTCTTC,CASSLNLSPSYNEQFF
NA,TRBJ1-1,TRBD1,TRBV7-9,TGTGCCAGCAGCCGCCCCGGGACAGGGTGGACTGAAGCTTTCTTT,CASSRPGTGWTEAFF
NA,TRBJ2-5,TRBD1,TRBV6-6,TGTGCCAGCAGAACCAGACAGGGTGTCGGGGAGACCCAGTACTTC,CASRTRQGVGETQYF
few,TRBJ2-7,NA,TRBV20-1,TGCAGTGCCCTCAGCGGGTTGCGCTACGAGCAGTACTTC,CSALSGLRYEQYF
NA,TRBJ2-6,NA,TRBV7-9,TGTGCCAGCAGCGAGGGGAACAGCGTCTCTGGGGCCAACGTCCTGACTTTC,CASSEGNSVSGANVLTF
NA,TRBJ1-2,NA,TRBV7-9,TGTGCCAGCAGCCCAACGGCAGTTAAGATCTATGGCTACACCTTC,CASSPTAVKIYGYTF
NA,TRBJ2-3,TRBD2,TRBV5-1,TGCGCCAGCAGCTTGCCCAGCGGGGGGGATACGCAGTATTTT,CASSLPSGGDTQYF
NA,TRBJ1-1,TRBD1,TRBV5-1,TGCGCCAGCAGCGGCGGACAGGAAGGGAACACTGAAGCTTTCTTT,CASSGGQEGNTEAFF
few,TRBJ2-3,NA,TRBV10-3,TGTGCCCACGGGGCTAGCGACACAGATACGCAGTATTTT,CAHGASDTDTQYF
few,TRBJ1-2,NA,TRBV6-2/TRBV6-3,TGTGCCAGCCAGTTGCGGGACGGATACTATGGCTACACCTTC,CASQLRDGYYGYTF
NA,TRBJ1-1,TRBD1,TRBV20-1,TGCAGTGCTCACCGACCCGGGACAGGGGACAGTGAAGCTTTCTTT,CSAHRPGTGDSEAFF
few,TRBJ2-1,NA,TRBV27,TGTGCCAGCAGTTTATCCCCGGTCAGCTCCTACAATGAGCAGTTCTTC,CASSLSPVSSYNEQFF
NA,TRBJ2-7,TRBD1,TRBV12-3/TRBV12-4,TGTGCCAGCAGCCTAAGGGACAGGGGGTCGAGCGAGCAGTACTTC,CASSLRDRGSSEQYF
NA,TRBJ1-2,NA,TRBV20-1,TGCAGTGCTAGAGTGGCCTTAGGGGCTAACTATGGCTACACCTTC,CSARVALGANYGYTF
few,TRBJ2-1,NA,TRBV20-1,TGCAGTGCCACTGACGGCGCCTACAATGAGCAGTTCTTC,CSATDGAYNEQFF
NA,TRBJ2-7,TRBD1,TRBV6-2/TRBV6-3,TGTGCCAGCAGCCCGGGACAGATCATCTACGAGCAGTACTTC,CASSPGQIIYEQYF
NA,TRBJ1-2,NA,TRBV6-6,TGTGCCAGCAGTTACTCGACTAGCCGGGGGAACTATGGCTACACCTTC,CASSYSTSRGNYGYTF
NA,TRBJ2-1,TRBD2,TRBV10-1,TGCGCCAGCAGTGAATCCCCTAGCGGGTGGCGGTTCTTC,CASSESPSGWRFF
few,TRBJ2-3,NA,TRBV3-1,TGTGCCAGCAGCCATCGAGGGACCAGCACAGATACGCAGTATTTT,CASSHRGTSTDTQYF